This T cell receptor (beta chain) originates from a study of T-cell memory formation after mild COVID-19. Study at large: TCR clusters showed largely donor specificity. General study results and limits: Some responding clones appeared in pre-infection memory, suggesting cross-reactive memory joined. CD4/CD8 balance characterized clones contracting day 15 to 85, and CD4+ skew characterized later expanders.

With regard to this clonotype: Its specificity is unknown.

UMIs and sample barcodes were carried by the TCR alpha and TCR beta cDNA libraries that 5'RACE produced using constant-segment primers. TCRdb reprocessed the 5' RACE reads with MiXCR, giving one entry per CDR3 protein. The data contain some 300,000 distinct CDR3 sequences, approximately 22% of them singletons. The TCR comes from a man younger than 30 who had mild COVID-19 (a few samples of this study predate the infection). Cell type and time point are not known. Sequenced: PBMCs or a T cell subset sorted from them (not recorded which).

The CDR3 is CASSLVVSGLANGELFF. In DNA, the CDR3 is TGTGCCAGCAGCTTAGTCGTCTCGGGACTAGCTAACGGGGAGCTGTTTTTT. The chain joins TRBV7-6 to TRBJ2-2; 9 bases fit TRBD2. CDR3 length: 17 amino acids. The ends lost 1 base at V and 7 bases at J; junction bases unmatched: 10. Germline values: CDR1 SGHVS, CDR2 FNYEAQ.